A single sample is the source of the 4 T cell receptor beta chains below, sequenced in a study of CD8+CD57+ T cells in acquired aplastic anemia. TCR beta VDJ combinations and CDR3 sequences were profiled from genomic DNA. TCRdb passed the reads through MiXCR, listing each CDR3 protein once. The data hold around 180,000 distinct CDR3 sequences, with 50% to 75% observed a single time. Material for sequencing was sorted CD4+, CD8+, or CD8+CD57+ T cells (not recorded which) from PBMCs. The origin of the receptors is a human donor in good health.

The chain joins TRBV19 to TRBJ2-3; TRBD2 agrees at 7 bases. After removal of 3 bases from V and 2 bases from J, the junction contained 8 bases not matched to a gene. Germline-derived CDR1 and CDR2 are LNHDA and SQIVND (reference sequence). The CDR3 is made up of 16 amino acids. The CDR3 nucleotides are TGTGCCAGTAGTATGGCGGGACTAACACCCACAGATACGCAGTATTTT. It codes for CASSMAGLTPTDTQYF.

In nucleotides, the CDR3 is TGTGCCAGCAGCTTGACAGGGGGCCCAGAGACCCAGTACTTC. Protein product: CASSLTGGPETQYF. The V gene is TRBV7-9, the J gene TRBJ2-5; 10 bases agree with TRBD1. Trimming removed 3 bases from V and 4 bases from J; junction bases left unmatched: 2. The CDR3 extends over 14 amino acids. The V gene's germline CDR1 is SEHNR and CDR2 FQNEAQ (reference sequence). The full variable domain, its missing parts supplied by reference TRBV7-9 and TRBJ2-5, is DTGVSQNPRHKITKRGQNVTFRCDPISEHNRLYWYRQTLGQGPEFLTYFQNEAQLEKSRLLSDRFSAERPKGSFSTLEIQRTEQGDSAMYLCASSLTGGPETQYFGPGTRLLVL.

This clonotype was seen a few times. The chain uses TRBV9 and TRBJ2-3; 8 nucleotides line up with TRBD2. The CDR3 loop spans 15 amino acids. Per the germline V gene, CDR1 is SGDLS and CDR2 is YYNGEE. J lost 2 bases, V lost 4 bases, and 6 bases had no gene match. The CDR3 protein is CASSTGLATTDTQYF. The CDR3 nucleotides read TGTGCCAGCAGCACCGGACTAGCTACCACAGATACGCAGTATTTT. Full variable domain (rest looked up from reference TRBV9 and TRBJ2-3): DSGVTQTPKHLITATGQRVTLRCSPRSGDLSVYWYQQSLDQGLQFLIQYYNGEERAKGNILERFSAQQFPDLHSELNLSSLELGDSALYFCASSTGLATTDTQYFGPGTRLTVL.

This chain links TRBV15 with TRBJ1-1; D is unclear. CDR1 LNHNV and CDR2 YYDKDF come from the germline V gene (reference sequence). The CDR3 is 14 amino acids. Between the trimmed V and J ends, which lost 3 bases and 0 bases, there was a span of 8 bases. Here the CDR3 DNA reads TGTGCCACCAGCAGGGGAACGATGAACACTGAAGCTTTCTTT. Its protein product is CATSRGTMNTEAFF.